A single sample is the source of the 10 T cell receptor beta chains below, sequenced in a study of identical twins. TCRdb reprocessed the 5' RACE reads with MiXCR, giving one entry per CDR3 protein. This sample has approximately 680,000 distinct CDR3 sequences, with 7% to 7.5% found just once. This sample was also put to use in a study of yellow fever vaccine responses in identical twins.

The sample taken for sequencing was PBMCs. These receptors were taken from a woman aged 18-29 years in good health.

Many counts were recorded for this clonotype. V gene TRBV5-1 combines with J gene TRBJ1-3; 7 bases line up with TRBD1. Looked up from germline, CDR1 is SGHRS and CDR2 is YFSETQ. This CDR3 has 16 amino acids. Losses at the gene ends were 4 bases for V and 2 bases for J; bases not matched to a gene: 9. CDR3 sequence (DNA): TGCGCCAGCAGCCCCGGTTGGACAGGTCCTGGAAACACCATATATTTT. It is translated as CASSPGWTGPGNTIYF.

V gene TRBV12-3 or TRBV12-4 combines with J gene TRBJ2-7, with 11 bases identical to TRBD2. The CDR3 extends over 16 amino acids. V gave up 4 bases and J gave up 0 bases; unmatched junction bases: 5. Written as DNA, the CDR3 is TGTGCCAGCAGTTCGGGACTAGCGGCAAGCTCCTACGAGCAGTACTTC. The encoded protein is CASSSGLAASSYEQYF.

This clonotype occurred many times. V usage is TRBV29-1 and J usage is TRBJ2-1; D is tentatively TRBD1 or TRBD2 (6 bases each). This CDR3 is 16 amino acids long. V gave up 1 base and J gave up 4 bases, with 17 bases separating them. Germline lookup yields CDR1 SQVTM and CDR2 ANQGSEA. CDR3 region: CSVEGGASVLYNEQFF. DNA for the CDR3: TGCAGCGTTGAAGGGGGGGCTAGCGTGCTTTACAATGAGCAGTTCTTC.

The chain has TRBV29-1 and TRBJ2-5; D remains ambiguous. V lost 7 bases to trimming and J lost 3 bases, with 3 bases between them. The CDR3 is 9 residues long. Germline CDR1 and CDR2: SQVTM and ANQGSEA. The CDR3 nucleotides read TGCAGCGACGAAGAGACCCAGTACTTC. Its protein is CSDEETQYF.

This clonotype was observed a few times. The CDR3 DNA is TGTGCCAGCAGGACACTGTCGGGTGATACGCAGTATTTT. Protein: CASRTLSGDTQYF. This chain joins TRBV28 and TRBJ2-3; D ambiguous. The CDR3 sequence is 13 residues long. Trimming took off 6 bases at V and 6 bases at J, with 13 bases between the two ends. From germline, CDR1 is MDHEN and CDR2 SYDVKM.

The J gene is TRBJ1-1, the V gene TRBV5-1; the D is unclear. CDR3 length: 14 amino acids. CDR1 and CDR2 from the germline V gene are SGHRS and YFSETQ. V was trimmed by 0 bases and J by 3 bases, leaving 9 bases between them. The CDR3 coding sequence is TGCGCCAGCAGCTTGGTTGGGTCCGACACTGAAGCTTTCTTT. Translating gives CASSLVGSDTEAFF.

The chain couples TRBV7-8 to TRBJ2-5, with 8 bases that match TRBD1. Germline CDR1 and CDR2: SGHVS and FQNEAQ. The CDR3 length is 16 residues. After removal of 4 bases from V and 7 bases from J, the junction contained 14 bases not matched to a gene. CDR3: CASSYSGTGGSGTQYF. For the CDR3, the DNA is TGTGCCAGCAGCTATTCCGGGACAGGCGGTTCGGGGACCCAGTACTTC.

The chain links TRBV20-1 to TRBJ2-7, with 9 bases lining up with TRBD1. Trimming cost V 0 bases and J 6 bases; bases outside gene matches: 12. The CDR3 contains 16 residues. Germline V gives CDR1 DFQATT, CDR2 SNEGSKA (reference sequence). The CDR3 bases are TGCAGTGCTAGAGATTCCACCTCCGGGACAGGGCTCGAGCAGTACGTC. Protein: CSARDSTSGTGLEQYV.

V is TRBV7-9 and J is TRBJ2-7; unclear D gene. The CDR3 covers 13 residues. Trimming removed 5 bases at V and 0 bases at J, with 8 bases between. Looked up from germline, CDR1 is SEHNR and CDR2 is FQNEAQ (reference sequence). CDR3 in DNA: TGTGCCAGCAGCACGACCGACTCCTACGAGCAGTACTTC. Amino acids: CASSTTDSYEQYF.

The chain combines TRBV6-5 with TRBJ1-5; D is undetermined. CDR1 MNHEY and CDR2 SVGAGI come from the germline V gene. The CDR3 is 16 residues long. Trimming took off 0 bases at V and 0 bases at J, with 9 bases between the two ends. The CDR3 region has the DNA TGTGCCAGCAGTTACTCACCGGGAGATAGCAATCAGCCCCAGCATTTT. Translating it yields CASSYSPGDSNQPQHF.